This T cell receptor (beta chain) was identified during a study of read filtering for tumor transcriptome and immune sequencing. About the research overall: By R-ISS, stages I, II and III held about 8, 15 and 7 patients. Transcriptome libraries were built from DNase-treated RNA.

This clonotype was counted between two and nine times. Its antigen is not identified. With 1 base removed from V and 6 bases from J, the gap between germline ends came to 18 bases. This CDR3 contains 15 residues. Per the germline V gene, CDR1 is DFQATT and CDR2 is SNEGSKA (reference sequence). Study results and limitations: About 82% of IR-seq clonotypes had a single read, yet these held approximately 3.7% of reads.

Molecular barcoded adaptors covering alpha/delta and beta/gamma chains were used on about 390 ng RNA. TCRdb used MiXCR to reprocess the reads, holding one entry per CDR3 protein. This table has under 50,000 distinct CDR3 sequences, 12% to 15% appearing once. The sequence was collected from a donor aged 40 or over with multiple myeloma. V gene TRBV20-1 combines with J gene TRBJ1-1; D possibly corresponds to TRBD1 (5 bases). Input material: a population of CD138-negative cells sorted from bone marrow. This CDR3 reads CSARVSGTLRSEAFF. Written as DNA, the CDR3 is TGCAGTGCTAGAGTTTCCGGGACCCTAAGGTCTGAAGCTTTCTTT.